This T cell receptor (beta chain) was found in a study of shared clonotypes between healthy human individuals. About the research overall: Each donor's CD4 naive and CD4 memory cells filled three plates apiece, CD8 naive two, and CD8 memory one. General observations from the study: The genetic and exposure-history diversity represented was limited by few donors. Compared with memory subsets, naive subsets generally had larger estimated richness.

This CDR3 has 20 residues. Trimming cost V 0 bases and J 4 bases; bases outside gene matches: 13. CDR1 is SGHRS and CDR2 is YFSETQ in the germline V gene. Regarding this clone: Its target is unknown.

This was a deep-level run. Some clones are missing from TCRdb's copy, which holds only in-frame ones; the method was immunoSEQ multiplex PCR. The sample contains 2,100,000 or so clones, approximately 96% of which appear only once. Sample: naive CD4+ T cells sorted from blood. As for subset: CD45RA+ positively selected. V is TRBV5-1 and J is TRBJ2-1; 13 bases fit TRBD2. This TCR came from a man aged 18 to 29 in good health. CDR3 DNA: TGCGCCAGCAGCTTGGCCTGGCGACTAGCGGGGGGCCCCGTATACAATGAGCAGTTCTTC. Translation: CASSLAWRLAGGPVYNEQFF.